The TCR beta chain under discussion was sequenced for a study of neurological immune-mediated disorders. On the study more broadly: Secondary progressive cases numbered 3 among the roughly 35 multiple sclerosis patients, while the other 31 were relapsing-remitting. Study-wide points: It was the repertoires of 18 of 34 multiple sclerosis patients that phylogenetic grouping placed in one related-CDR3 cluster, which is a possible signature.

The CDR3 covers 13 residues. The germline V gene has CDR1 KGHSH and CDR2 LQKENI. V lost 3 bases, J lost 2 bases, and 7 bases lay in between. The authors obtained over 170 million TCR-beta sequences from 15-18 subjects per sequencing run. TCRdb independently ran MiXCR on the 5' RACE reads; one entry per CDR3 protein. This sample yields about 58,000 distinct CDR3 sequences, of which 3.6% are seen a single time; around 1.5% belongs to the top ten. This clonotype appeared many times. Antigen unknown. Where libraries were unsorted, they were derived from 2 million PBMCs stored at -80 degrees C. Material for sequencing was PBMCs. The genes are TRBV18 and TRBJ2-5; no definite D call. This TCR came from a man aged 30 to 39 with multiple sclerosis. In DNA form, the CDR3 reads TGTGCCAGCTCACCTCGACGGCAAGAGACCCAGTACTTC. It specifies CASSPRRQETQYF.